The present T cell receptor beta chain was sequenced within a study of blood T cells in healthy people across ages. Through a sample-barcoded 5' primer and a J-beta primer mix, a second PCR was run for roughly 7 to 12 cycles. TCRdb independently ran MiXCR on the 5' RACE reads; one entry per CDR3 protein. The profile covers about 780,000 distinct CDR3 sequences, with about 42% appearing a single time and 15% to 20% taken by the ten largest. V gave up 3 bases and J gave up 7 bases, with 16 bases separating them. Germline CDR1 reads LGHNT; CDR2 reads FRNRAP. CDR3 length: 15 amino acids. The specimen was blood. The chain is built from TRBV12-5 and TRBJ2-1; D not resolved. The source is a man of 80 years or more in good health. The CDR3 bases are TGTGCTAGTGGTTTCGACGTTTTTAAAGGAAATGAGCAGTTCTTC. Amino acids: CASGFDVFKGNEQFF.